What follows describes a single T cell receptor (beta chain). Germline CDR1 LNHDA, CDR2 SQIVND (reference sequence). The CDR3 spans 14 residues. The V gene lost 6 bases and the J gene lost 4 bases, with 13 bases spanning the gap. The sample originates from a study of blood T cell repertoires in COVID-19. Study in general: Both acute and convalescent COVID-19 samples were obtained from the United States, Italy and Spain. Nucleic acid was either cDNA or gDNA, and it came from T cells, B-cell-depleted T cells, or PBMCs.

Generated by immunoSEQ multiplex PCR, the TCRdb table keeps only in-frame clones and is missing some. The sample has about 280,000 clones; 80% to 85% are singletons. Recruits, aged roughly 18 to 89 years, lived in about two dozen US areas. The study recruited exposed participants who had met a COVID-19 case within 2 weeks before entry. This TCR derives from a middle-aged man who had been exposed to COVID-19. The V gene is TRBV19, the J gene TRBJ1-3; D perhaps matches TRBD1 (5 bases). Sample: PBMCs or T cells enriched from blood (not recorded which). The CDR3 DNA reads as TGTGCCAGTAGCGTCGACAGCCAAGGAAACACCATATATTTT. Amino acids: CASSVDSQGNTIYF.